This T cell receptor (beta chain) is from a study of cytomegalovirus exposure and HLA in healthy donors. In the study overall: In a later analysis, it was reported that the approximately 120 validation repertoires had been produced on the same platform as the 700 or so repertoires belonging to the first cohort.

The donors formed part of the 120-subject validation cohort, distinct from the roughly 700-subject first cohort. This clone has just one count. Its antigen is undetermined. The protocol was immunoSEQ multiplex PCR, while the TCRdb copy is restricted to in-frame clones and leaves out a portion. This table has more than 250,000 clones, approximately 90% appearing once. This CDR3 has 15 residues. CDR1 and CDR2 (germline): LGHNA, YSLEER. V was clipped by 4 bases and J by 4 bases; unmatched bases: 7. Overall study results and limits: In vitro assays verified that a few CMV-associated chains recognized CMV antigens specifically. According to a subsequent analysis, TCR clusters identified in the first cohort showed a tendency to co-occur across the roughly 130 validation repertoires.

The sequence came from a woman in her twenties or thirties in good health and CMV-seropositive. Material for sequencing was PBMCs. The gene calls are TRBV4-3 and TRBJ2-1; 7 bases align to TRBD2. The CDR3 region has the DNA TGCGCCAGCAGCCGAACTAGCGACCATTACAATGAGCAGTTCTTC. Protein product: CASSRTSDHYNEQFF.